The clone carrying this T cell receptor (beta chain) was found a few times. Antigen: not known. The sample is drawn from a study of Graves' ophthalmopathy and Graves' hyperthyroidism. Study outcomes and limitations: Among thyroid clonotypes expanded above 0.001 frequency, most also appeared in blood.

The authors amplified TCR beta CDR3 regions from RNA transcripts. Following a first-round RT-PCR that used HTBI primers, a second-round multiplex PCR was carried out. TCRdb independently ran MiXCR on the multiplex PCR reads; one entry per CDR3 protein. This sample has approximately 700,000 distinct CDR3 sequences, with more than 40% found just once. The germline V gene has CDR1 MGHDK and CDR2 SYGVNS. With 6 bases removed from V and 5 bases from J, the gap between germline ends came to 17 bases. This CDR3 comprises 15 residues. The specimen was peripheral blood. This receptor was obtained from an adult man with Graves' ophthalmopathy. This chain connects TRBV25-1 to TRBJ2-1; maybe TRBD1 (6 bases). The CDR3 here is CASSVPDRIDNEQFF. In DNA form, the CDR3 reads TGTGCCAGCAGCGTACCGGACAGAATAGACAATGAGCAGTTCTTC. Looking up the rest from reference TRBV25-1 and TRBJ2-1 gives the full variable domain: EADIYQTPRYLVIGTGKKITLECSQTMGHDKMYWYQQDPGMELHLIHYSYGVNSTEKGDLSSESTVSRIRTEHFPLTLESARPSHTSQYLCASSVPDRIDNEQFFGPGTRLTVL.